Below, 28 T cell receptor beta chains from the same sample are listed, as sequenced in a study of blood T cell repertoires in COVID-19. Profiling relied on immunoSEQ multiplex PCR, and the TCRdb table lists in-frame clones only, not all of them. The sample carries approximately 500,000 clones, roughly nine tenths recorded once. Material: peripheral blood. The receptors shown here come from a woman between 45 and 65 years old with COVID-19, enrolled during active disease.

This clone occurred many times. V usage is TRBV2 and J usage is TRBJ1-1, with TRBD1 identical over 7 bases. The CDR3 runs to 14 residues. The trim removed 8 bases at V and 7 bases at J, leaving 13 bases unmatched. Per the germline V gene, CDR1 is SNHLY and CDR2 is FYNNEI. CDR3 protein: CASGTGTATVEAFF. DNA for the CDR3: TGTGCCAGCGGCACCGGGACAGCAACCGTTGAAGCTTTCTTT.

This chain connects TRBV4-1 to TRBJ2-5, with D maybe TRBD1 (5 bases). Germline loops: CDR1 MGHRA, CDR2 YSYEKL. V lost 4 bases and J 1 base, leaving 13 bases between the germline ends. This CDR3 comprises 15 residues. The CDR3, as DNA: TGCGCCAGCAGCCCTGTTACAGGCCCCCAAGAGACCCAGTACTTC. Translation gives CASSPVTGPQETQYF.

The CDR3 sequence is CAWSTERQGPRTF. The CDR3 DNA sequence: TGTGCCTGGAGTACCGAGAGACAGGGGCCTCGCACCTTC. The genes are TRBV30 and TRBJ1-2, with 8 bases fitting TRBD1. V dropped 2 bases and J dropped 13; count of bases not matched to a gene: 12. CDR1 and CDR2 (germline): GTSNPN, SVGIG (reference sequence). The CDR3 loop spans 13 amino acids. Using reference TRBV30 and TRBJ1-2 for the parts outside the CDR3, the full variable domain is SQTIHQWPATLVQPVGSPLSLECTVEGTSNPNLYWYRQAAGRGLQLLFYSVGIGQISSEVPQNLSASRPQDRQFILSSKKLLLSDSGFYLCAWSTERQGPRTFGSGTRLTVV.

This clone has just a few counts. The V gene is TRBV6-5, the J gene TRBJ2-3, with D maybe TRBD1 (6 bases). The V and J ends lost 0 bases and 5 bases respectively, with 15 bases between them. The CDR3 is made up of 16 amino acids. Germline V CDR1 and CDR2: MNHEY, SVGAGI. CDR3 sequence reads: CASSYSFRTERDTQYF. CDR3 coding DNA: TGTGCCAGCAGTTACTCGTTCCGGACAGAAAGAGATACGCAGTATTTT.

V and J are TRBV2 and TRBJ2-7; 7 nucleotides line up with TRBD2. Per germline, CDR1 SNHLY and CDR2 FYNNEI. This CDR3 contains 14 residues. The V gene end was trimmed by 3 bases and the J gene end by 3 bases; junction bases not matched to a gene: 5. The CDR3 bases are TGTGCCAGCAGTGACAGCGGGGTTAACTACGAGCAGTACTTC. Translating it yields CASSDSGVNYEQYF.

The chain combines TRBV9 with TRBJ2-4, with D perhaps TRBD2 (5 bases). Germline V gene sequence: CDR1 SGDLS, CDR2 YYNGEE. CDR3 length: 14 amino acids. The ends were cut back, 4 bases at V and 6 bases at J, with 14 bases in the middle. In DNA, the CDR3 is TGTGCCAGCAGCCTAGGAGGCCCGGGAAACATTCAGTACTTC. It specifies CASSLGGPGNIQYF.

The chain couples TRBV19 to TRBJ1-6; D is unresolved. The CDR3 contains 16 residues. CDR1 and CDR2 (germline): LNHDA, SQIVND (reference sequence). Trimming removed 1 base at V and 0 bases at J, with 7 bases between. For the CDR3, the DNA is TGTGCCAGTAGTATAGTTATGAGCTCCTATAATTCACCCCTCCACTTT. Its protein product is CASSIVMSSYNSPLHF. Supplemented by reference TRBV19 and TRBJ1-6, the full variable domain reads DGGITQSPKYLFRKEGQNVTLSCEQNLNHDAMYWYRQDPGQGLRLIYYSQIVNDFQKGDIAEGYSVSREKKESFPLTVTSAQKNPTAFYLCASSIVMSSYNSPLHFGNGTRLTVT.

The chain combines TRBV19 with TRBJ2-5, with 12 bases lining up with TRBD2. The ends lost 6 bases at V and 5 bases at J; junction bases unmatched: 7. The CDR3 runs to 15 residues. In germline, CDR1 is LNHDA, CDR2 SQIVND (reference sequence). CDR3 loop: CASSRTSGGKETQYF. CDR3 sequence (DNA): TGTGCCAGTAGCCGTACTAGCGGGGGGAAGGAGACCCAGTACTTC.

This clone was seen only a few times. V is TRBV6-1 and J is TRBJ2-7; 11 bases agree with TRBD1. V trimming: 3 bases; J trimming: 9 bases; junction bases outside the gene matches: 7. The germline V gene encodes CDR1 MNHNS and CDR2 SASEGT. The CDR3 has 14 residues. Here the CDR3 reads CASSEGRTGGVQYF. The CDR3, as DNA: TGTGCCAGCAGTGAGGGAAGGACAGGGGGCGTGCAGTACTTC.

The chain joins TRBV7-8 to TRBJ1-1; 7 positions agree with TRBD1. Trimming cost V 6 bases and J 3 bases; bases outside gene matches: 4. The CDR3 is 13 amino acids. In germline, CDR1 is SGHVS, CDR2 FQNEAQ. The CDR3 reads CASSSQGDTEAFF. The CDR3 nucleotides read TGTGCCAGCAGTTCGCAGGGGGACACTGAAGCTTTCTTT.

V is TRBV4-1 and J is TRBJ1-5; tentatively, D is TRBD1 (5 bases). The germline gives CDR1 MGHRA, CDR2 YSYEKL. This CDR3 spans 16 amino acids. Trimming removed 2 bases at V and 5 bases at J, with 16 bases between. The CDR3 here is CASSQRRQQGDQPQHF. The CDR3 DNA sequence: TGCGCCAGCAGCCAAAGACGTCAGCAGGGTGATCAGCCCCAGCATTTT.

The V and J genes are TRBV5-8 and TRBJ1-3; 8 bases are a match to TRBD1. From germline, CDR1 is SGHTS and CDR2 YDEGEE. V shed 4 bases and J 4 bases; nucleotides not matched to a gene: 1. CDR3 size: 13 residues. For the CDR3, the DNA is TGTGCCAGCAGCAGGGACAGGGGAAACACCATATATTTT. Protein sequence: CASSRDRGNTIYF.

The chain is built from TRBV24-1 and TRBJ1-1; D gene uncertain. The germline gives CDR1 KGHDR, CDR2 SFDVKD. Trimming removed 3 bases from V and 6 bases from J, with 7 bases in between. This CDR3 contains 12 residues. The CDR3 spells CATSDGGAEAFF. CDR3 sequence (DNA): TGTGCCACCAGTGATGGCGGGGCTGAAGCTTTCTTT.

The chain carries TRBV3-1 (or the pseudogene TRBV3-2) and TRBJ2-1, with 15 nucleotides matching TRBD2. V lost 1 base, J lost 3 bases, and 7 bases stayed unmatched. Germline CDR1 is LGHDT and CDR2 is YNNKEL (reference sequence). This CDR3 is 19 amino acids long. DNA for the CDR3: TGTGCCAGCAGCCAAGGGCGGACTAGCGGGGGGGCCCTCTACAATGAGCAGTTCTTC. Translating gives CASSQGRTSGGALYNEQFF.

This clone was detected once. The chain recombines TRBV5-1 with TRBJ2-1; D possibly corresponds to TRBD2 (6 bases). Germline V CDR1 and CDR2: SGHRS, YFSETQ. The CDR3 is 17 residues long. The V end lost 3 bases, the J end lost 3 bases, and 19 bases lay between the germline ends. The CDR3 reads CASSSGSEWGYYNEQFF. The CDR3 coding sequence is TGCGCCAGCAGCTCCGGGAGCGAGTGGGGGTACTACAATGAGCAGTTCTTC.

V usage is TRBV12-3 or TRBV12-4 and J usage is TRBJ1-2; D is unclear. V was cut by 7 bases and J by 0 bases, with 9 bases left in between. This CDR3 comprises 13 residues. CDR3 loop: CASTLNANYGYTF. CDR3 coding DNA: TGTGCCAGCACCCTAAACGCTAACTATGGCTACACCTTC.

The rearrangement uses TRBV11-2 and TRBJ1-2; D may be TRBD1 (5 bases). Germline V gene sequence: CDR1 SGHAT, CDR2 FQNNGV. The CDR3 is 11 amino acids. Between the trimmed V and J ends, which lost 1 base and 14 bases, there was a span of 11 bases. This CDR3 reads CASSLAGRETF. The DNA of the CDR3 is TGTGCCAGCAGCTTAGCAGGCAGGGAAACCTTC. Together with reference TRBV11-2 and TRBJ1-2, the CDR3 gives the full variable domain: EAGVAQSPRYKIIEKRQSVAFWCNPISGHATLYWYQQILGQGPKLLIQFQNNGVVDDSQLPKDRFSAERLKGVDSTLKIQPAKLEDSAVYLCASSLAGRETFGSGTRLTVV.

In this sample, this clone turned up once. The chain carries TRBV3-1 (or the pseudogene TRBV3-2) and TRBJ1-3, with TRBD1 as a possible D gene (5 bases). There are 16 residues in the CDR3. Germline-derived CDR1 and CDR2 are LGHDT and YNNKEL (reference sequence). V shed 4 bases and J shed 4 bases, with 17 bases lying between them. CDR3 sequence reads: CASSPLPTAAGNTIYF. CDR3 bases: TGTGCCAGCAGCCCTTTACCGACAGCTGCGGGAAACACCATATATTTT.

The chain recombines TRBV5-6 with TRBJ2-5; 7 bases map to TRBD2. With V trimmed by 6 bases and J by 2 bases, 4 bases remained unmatched. The CDR3 covers 13 residues. From germline, CDR1 is SGHDT and CDR2 YYEEEE. CDR3 loop: CASNQAGQETQYF. In nucleotides, the CDR3 is TGTGCCAGCAACCAAGCGGGGCAAGAGACCCAGTACTTC. Supplemented by reference TRBV5-6 and TRBJ2-5, the full variable domain reads DAGVTQSPTHLIKTRGQQVTLRCSPKSGHDTVSWYQQALGQGPQFIFQYYEEEERQRGNFPDRFSGHQFPNYSSELNVNALLLGDSALYLCASNQAGQETQYFGPGTRLLVL.

The CDR3: CASSLNPGTPYGYTF. CDR3 DNA: TGCGCCAGCAGCTTGAACCCCGGGACACCATATGGCTACACCTTC. This sequence joins TRBV5-1 and TRBJ1-2; TRBD1 is a possible D gene (6 bases). V shed 1 base and J shed 5 bases, with 15 bases lying between them. The germline V gene encodes CDR1 SGHRS and CDR2 YFSETQ. The CDR3 is 15 residues long.

The V call is TRBV24-1, the J call TRBJ2-5; TRBD1 aligns across 9 bases. Trimming at V came to 4 bases and at J to 1 base, leaving 9 bases not matched to a gene. The germline V gene encodes CDR1 KGHDR and CDR2 SFDVKD. The CDR3 length is 17 residues. Here the CDR3 reads CATSDRSPGQGQETQYF. In DNA form, the CDR3 reads TGTGCCACCAGTGACCGCTCCCCGGGACAGGGCCAAGAGACCCAGTACTTC.

The gene calls are TRBV5-6 and TRBJ1-6; 10 bases are a match to TRBD1. Germline V gene lookup returns CDR1 SGHDT and CDR2 YYEEEE. The ends lost 4 bases at V and 7 bases at J; junction bases unmatched: 5. This CDR3 comprises 15 residues. The CDR3 coding sequence is TGTGCCAGCAGCGGGAGGACAGGGGGGAATTCACCCCTCCACTTT. Encoded protein: CASSGRTGGNSPLHF. The full variable domain, in which reference TRBV5-6 and TRBJ1-6 provide the parts outside the CDR3, is DAGVTQSPTHLIKTRGQQVTLRCSPKSGHDTVSWYQQALGQGPQFIFQYYEEEERQRGNFPDRFSGHQFPNYSSELNVNALLLGDSALYLCASSGRTGGNSPLHFGNGTRLTVT.

This rearrangement joins TRBV30 to TRBJ1-4; D is unclear. Trimming removed 8 bases from V and 2 bases from J, with 18 bases in between. This CDR3 region has 15 residues. Germline assignment: CDR1 GTSNPN and CDR2 SVGIG (reference sequence). As DNA, the CDR3 is TGTGCCGGACGACGAGGGAGGGAGACTAATGAAAAACTGTTTTTT. Its protein is CAGRRGRETNEKLFF. The whole variable domain, remainder taken from reference TRBV30 and TRBJ1-4, is SQTIHQWPATLVQPVGSPLSLECTVEGTSNPNLYWYRQAAGRGLQLLFYSVGIGQISSEVPQNLSASRPQDRQFILSSKKLLLSDSGFYLCAGRRGRETNEKLFFGSGTQLSVL.

The J gene is TRBJ1-1, the V gene TRBV7-8; 7 nucleotides match TRBD1. The J segment lost 11 bases and the V segment lost 3 bases, leaving 9 bases of the junction unmatched. The CDR3 extends over 13 amino acids. Looked up from germline, CDR1 is SGHVS and CDR2 is FQNEAQ. In DNA form, the CDR3 reads TGTGCCAGCAGCTTCCGACAGGGTCTGGATGCTTTCTTT. Translation gives CASSFRQGLDAFF.

This chain joins TRBV3-1 (or the pseudogene TRBV3-2) and TRBJ2-1; D perhaps matches TRBD2 (6 bases). V lost 1 base and J lost 2, with 9 bases in between. Germline loops: CDR1 LGHDT, CDR2 YNNKEL (reference sequence). The length of the CDR3 is 15 residues. CDR3 in DNA: TGTGCCAGCAGCCAAGGTAGCGGAACCTACAATGAGCAGTTCTTC. Translated: CASSQGSGTYNEQFF.

The chain combines TRBV30 with TRBJ2-5; the match to TRBD2 covers 7 bases. Germline V gene sequence: CDR1 GTSNPN, CDR2 SVGIG (reference sequence). CDR3 size: 14 residues. With V trimmed by 7 bases and J by 4 bases, 12 bases remained unmatched. CDR3 nucleotides: TGTGCCTCCAGGTTTCGGGGGGAAACAGAGACCCAGTACTTC. It is translated as CASRFRGETETQYF.

The chain carries TRBV2 and TRBJ2-1, with D perhaps TRBD1 (5 bases). The CDR3 is made up of 13 amino acids. Trimming stripped 6 bases from V and 5 bases from J, with 11 bases between. CDR1 is SNHLY and CDR2 is FYNNEI in the germline V gene. Here the CDR3 DNA reads TGTGCCAGCAGAACTACAGGAGACAATGAGCAGTTCTTC. It encodes CASRTTGDNEQFF. Together with reference TRBV2 and TRBJ2-1, the CDR3 gives the full variable domain: EPEVTQTPSHQVTQMGQEVILRCVPISNHLYFYWYRQILGQKVEFLVSFYNNEISEKSEIFDDQFSVERPDGSNFTLKIRSTKLEDSAMYFCASRTTGDNEQFFGPGTRLTVL.

This clone was counted between two and nine times. The CDR3 region is CASSESRRSTEAFF. The CDR3 coding sequence is TGCGCCAGCAGTGAGTCACGCCGGAGCACTGAAGCTTTCTTT. This rearrangement joins TRBV10-1 to TRBJ1-1; the D is unclear. Per germline, CDR1 WNHNN and CDR2 SYGVQD (reference sequence). V was clipped by 0 bases and J by 4 bases, with 9 bases between them. This CDR3 has 14 residues.